Shown below are 11 T cell receptor beta chains from a single sample sequenced in a study of beta chain features in type 1 diabetes. The study, taken as a whole, reports: Type 1 diabetes patients showed a moderate but significant shortening of TCRB CDR3s in all four CD4+ subsets.

Antigens for these TCRs are unknown. Every bit of the isolated RNA underwent reverse transcription, so sequencing read expressed TCRB transcripts. Clones were read by immunoSEQ multiplex PCR, and TCRdb kept only the in-frame ones, dropping some. Of approximately 260,000 clones listed, about 20% are singletons. The sample consisted of naive CD4+ T cells from blood. The receptors originated from a woman aged 40 to 50 with type 1 diabetes.

The rearrangement uses TRBV12-5 and TRBJ2-1; 13 positions agree with TRBD2. Germline loops: CDR1 LGHNT, CDR2 FRNRAP. V was pared by 7 bases and J by 2 bases, with 8 bases of the junction left unmatched. The CDR3 runs 17 residues. The CDR3 reads CASAWTSGSGTYNEQFF. The CDR3 DNA follows: TGTGCTAGTGCCTGGACTAGCGGGAGTGGGACCTACAATGAGCAGTTCTTC.

This clone has only one observation. The chain recombines TRBV5-1 with TRBJ1-1, with a tentative D call TRBD1 (5 bases). CDR1 and CDR2 from the germline V gene are SGHRS and YFSETQ. The CDR3 totals 14 residues. V lost 2 bases to trimming and J lost 0 bases, with 8 bases between them. The CDR3 sequence: CASSFDSLNTEAFF. The CDR3 nucleotides are TGCGCCAGCAGCTTCGACAGCCTGAACACTGAAGCTTTCTTT.

CDR3 amino acids: CASSGRRETEAFF. The CDR3 bases are TGTGCCAGCAGTGGTAGGAGAGAGACTGAAGCTTTCTTT. The chain joins TRBV25-1 to TRBJ1-1; D remains ambiguous. This CDR3 spans 13 amino acids. Trimming left V 4 bases short and J 5 bases short, with 11 bases between. The germline CDR1 and CDR2 sequences are MGHDK and SYGVNS.

The rearrangement uses TRBV14 and TRBJ2-7, with D perhaps matching TRBD2 (5 bases). This CDR3 contains 14 residues. From germline, CDR1 is SGHDN and CDR2 FVKESK. V lost 3 bases, J lost 2 bases, and 11 bases lay in between. The CDR3 reads CASSHRTGTYEQYF. DNA of the CDR3: TGTGCCAGCAGCCACCGGACCGGGACCTACGAGCAGTACTTC.

The table lists this clone with a few counts. The chain joins TRBV18 to TRBJ2-1, with TRBD2 matching over 10 bases. The CDR3 has 15 amino acids. CDR1 KGHSH and CDR2 LQKENI come from the germline V gene. The V segment lost 0 bases and the J segment 6 bases; nucleotides outside the gene matches: 2. The CDR3 DNA reads TGTGCCAGCTCACCACCTCTAGCGGGAGCCAATGAGCAGTTCTTC. Translation gives CASSPPLAGANEQFF.

J is TRBJ2-2 and V is TRBV15, with 11 bases matching TRBD2. With 1 base clipped from V and 6 bases from J, the junction kept 4 bases outside the gene matches. The CDR3 totals 16 residues. Germline CDR1 is LNHNV and CDR2 is YYDKDF (reference sequence). CDR3: CATSRGSGRAAGELFF. Written as DNA, the CDR3 is TGTGCCACCAGCAGAGGTAGCGGGAGGGCCGCCGGGGAGCTGTTTTTT.

The genes are TRBV6-5 and TRBJ2-7, with 9 bases that match TRBD1. Germline values: CDR1 MNHEY, CDR2 SVGAGI. This CDR3 contains 14 residues. With V trimmed by 6 bases and J by 5 bases, 8 bases remained unmatched. The CDR3 DNA is TGTGCCAGCAGCCTACAGGGGGCTATACACGAGCAGTACTTC. It is translated as CASSLQGAIHEQYF.

The chain joins TRBV6-6 to TRBJ2-7; 7 bases map to TRBD1. V was clipped by 2 bases and J by 3 bases; unmatched bases: 1. Germline V CDR1 and CDR2: MNHNY, SVGAGI (reference sequence). The CDR3 consists of 13 residues. DNA of the CDR3: TGTGCCAGCAGTTACGACAGGGTCTACGAGCAGTACTTC. Translated, it gives CASSYDRVYEQYF.

The chain is built from TRBV11-1 and TRBJ1-2; possible D gene TRBD1, 5 bases. This CDR3 is 12 amino acids long. CDR1 is SGHAT and CDR2 is FQDESV in the germline V gene (reference sequence). V was trimmed by 4 bases and J by 5 bases, leaving 8 bases between them. The CDR3 reads CASSSQDYGYTF. DNA of the CDR3: TGTGCCAGCAGCTCACAGGATTATGGCTACACCTTC.

The sample holds a few counts of this clone. The same CDR3 also results from other DNA sequences found in this sample. The V and J genes are TRBV29-1 and TRBJ2-7; 8 bases map to TRBD1. The J segment lost 2 bases and the V segment lost 1 base, leaving 1 base of the junction unmatched. The germline V gene has CDR1 SQVTM and CDR2 ANQGSEA. The CDR3 runs to 13 residues. DNA for the CDR3: TGCAGCGTTGAAGGGACAGGGCCCTACGAGCAGTACTTC. This encodes CSVEGTGPYEQYF.

The chain has TRBV29-1 and TRBJ2-7, with TRBD2 identical over 7 bases. This CDR3 spans 12 amino acids. Germline CDR1 SQVTM, CDR2 ANQGSEA. J gave up 7 bases and V 7 bases, and 10 bases lay outside the gene matches. The CDR3 DNA is TGCAGCGCTGGGAGGGACGGACCAGAGCAGTACTTC. Translation gives CSAGRDGPEQYF.